A single sample gave rise to the 7 T cell receptor beta chains below, sequenced in a study of cytomegalovirus exposure and HLA in healthy donors. PCR was performed using 60 Vbeta and 13 Jbeta primers. Sequencing used immunoSEQ multiplex PCR; TCRdb keeps in-frame clones, though not all of them. The table has about 140,000 clones, about 77% seen once. Sequencing was done on a sample of PBMCs. The origin of the receptors is a female donor in good health and CMV-seronegative.

This sequence joins TRBV11-2 and TRBJ2-7; D call uncertain. Looked up from germline, CDR1 is SGHAT and CDR2 is FQNNGV. Trimming shortened V by 1 base and J by 1 base, and 11 bases separated the two germline ends. The CDR3 runs to 15 residues. For the CDR3, the DNA is TGTGCCAGCAGCTTAGGTTATGCGCAATCCTACGAGCAGTACTTC. This translates into CASSLGYAQSYEQYF. Using reference TRBV11-2 and TRBJ2-7 for the parts outside the CDR3, the full variable domain is EAGVAQSPRYKIIEKRQSVAFWCNPISGHATLYWYQQILGQGPKLLIQFQNNGVVDDSQLPKDRFSAERLKGVDSTLKIQPAKLEDSAVYLCASSLGYAQSYEQYFGPGTRLTVT.

The chain combines TRBV19 with TRBJ1-5; 11 nucleotides align to TRBD1. This CDR3 comprises 15 residues. V was pared by 5 bases and J by 6 bases, with 6 bases of the junction left unmatched. CDR1 is LNHDA and CDR2 is SQIVND in the germline V gene (reference sequence). CDR3: CASSSGQGVGQPQHF. The CDR3 nucleotides are TGTGCCAGTAGTTCGGGACAGGGGGTGGGTCAGCCCCAGCATTTT.

This chain joins TRBV13 and TRBJ2-3; 7 positions match TRBD2. The trim removed 5 bases at V and 2 bases at J, leaving 7 bases unmatched. Germline CDR1 and CDR2: PRHDT and FYEKMQ (reference sequence). There are 15 residues in the CDR3. The CDR3, as DNA: TGTGCCAGCAGCCCCGAGCGGGATAACACAGATACGCAGTATTTT. Encoded protein: CASSPERDNTDTQYF. Combining the CDR3 with reference TRBV13 and TRBJ2-3 gives the whole variable domain AAGVIQSPRHLIKEKRETATLKCYPIPRHDTVYWYQQGPGQDPQFLISFYEKMQSDKGSIPDRFSAQQFSDYHSELNMSSLELGDSALYFCASSPERDNTDTQYFGPGTRLTVL.

The table lists this clone with a count of one. The rearrangement links TRBV5-6 to TRBJ2-3; the D gene is possibly TRBD1 (5 bases). Germline V gene data show CDR1 as SGHDT and CDR2 as YYEEEE. V lost 4 bases and J 0 bases, leaving 18 bases between the germline ends. The CDR3 contains 17 residues. The CDR3 DNA is TGTGCCAGCAGCCCCCCCCCACAGGCCAGTAGCACAGATACGCAGTATTTT. Amino acid sequence: CASSPPPQASSTDTQYF.

The V gene is TRBV28, the J gene TRBJ2-1, with 8 bases fitting TRBD2. Per the germline V gene, CDR1 is MDHEN and CDR2 is SYDVKM. The CDR3 has 14 residues. With 8 bases clipped from V and 8 bases from J, the junction kept 11 bases outside the gene matches. The CDR3 sequence: CASASGGGVYEQFF. In DNA, the CDR3 is TGTGCCAGCGCCTCGGGGGGGGGCGTTTATGAGCAGTTCTTC.

The CDR3 DNA sequence: TGCGCCAGCAGCTTGCCAGGGTTGAATGAAGCTTTCTTT. Encoded protein: CASSLPGLNEAFF. The chain couples TRBV5-1 to TRBJ1-1; D may be TRBD1 (5 bases). This CDR3 contains 13 residues. CDR1 and CDR2 (germline): SGHRS, YFSETQ. The V end lost 1 base, the J end lost 7 bases, and 11 bases lay between the germline ends.

This clone appeared once. The rearrangement links TRBV7-9 to TRBJ2-1, with TRBD1 matching over 8 bases. Germline CDR1 is SEHNR and CDR2 is FQNEAQ (reference sequence). CDR3 length: 18 residues. With 4 bases clipped from V and 4 bases from J, the junction kept 15 bases outside the gene matches. CDR3 sequence (DNA): TGTGCCAGCAGCTCGACGACAGGGGTCCAGAAAACATACAATGAGCAGTTCTTC. This encodes CASSSTTGVQKTYNEQFF. Looking up the rest from reference TRBV7-9 and TRBJ2-1 gives the full variable domain: DTGVSQNPRHKITKRGQNVTFRCDPISEHNRLYWYRQTLGQGPEFLTYFQNEAQLEKSRLLSDRFSAERPKGSFSTLEIQRTEQGDSAMYLCASSSTTGVQKTYNEQFFGPGTRLTVL.